Below are 2 T cell receptor beta chains sequenced from a single sample in a study of beta chain features in type 1 diabetes. Isolated RNA was reverse transcribed in full, so expressed TCRB transcripts were sequenced. Method: immunoSEQ multiplex PCR; TCRdb's copy keeps in-frame clones and lacks some. The sample includes over 300,000 clones, less than 10% of them seen just once. What was sequenced was central memory CD4+ T cells from blood. These receptors were taken from a woman aged 18-35 years in good health.

The chain is built from TRBV29-1 and TRBJ2-7, with D perhaps matching TRBD1 (7 bases). V lost 7 bases and J 0 bases, leaving 16 bases between the germline ends. The CDR3 has 14 residues. Germline-derived CDR1 and CDR2 are SQVTM and ANQGSEA. CDR3 loop: CSAARQGGSYEQYF. The CDR3 coding sequence is TGCAGCGCCGCTAGGCAGGGGGGCTCCTACGAGCAGTACTTC.

The chain employs TRBV27 and TRBJ2-1; 14 bases agree with TRBD2. Germline loops: CDR1 MNHEY, CDR2 SMNVEV (reference sequence). V was pared by 4 bases and J by 9 bases, with 17 bases of the junction left unmatched. This CDR3 is 19 amino acids long. The CDR3 bases are TGTGCCAGCAGTTCAATAGGGACTAGCGGGAGCGCGGCTTTAGGTGAGCAGTTCTTC. This sequence encodes CASSSIGTSGSAALGEQFF.